The TCR beta chain described here comes from a study of OX40 agonist ivuxolimab in advanced cancers. At the level of the study: Ivuxolimab, an antibody acting as an agonist of OX40 (CD134), was used to treat patients.

Study results and caveats: Not determined was the antigen specificity of the expanded peripheral T cells. There were, on average, more expanded clones in CD8+ T cells than in CD4+. Both CD4+ and CD8+ T cell populations in blood had undergone clonal expansion by week 6 at 0.1 to 3.0 mg/kg.

The CDR3 is 16 amino acids. TCRdb's copy holds only in-frame clones and misses some; the assay was immunoSEQ multiplex PCR. The table has roughly 74,000 clones, 92% seen once. On this clone itself: Antigen: not known.

The source is an adult with an advanced solid tumor such as melanoma, head and neck, liver or kidney cancer. The sequencing used CD4+ or CD8+ T cells sorted from blood, collected in a trial of the OX40 agonist ivuxolimab. V and J are TRBV21-1 and TRBJ1-2. TRBV21-1 is a pseudogene. This chain's CDR3 is CASSKESGGGVYGYTF. The CDR3 DNA is TGTGCCAGCAGCAAAGAGTCCGGCGGAGGGGTGTATGGCTACACCTTC.